The sequence of this T cell receptor (beta chain) was determined in a study of T cell responses to AZD1222 COVID-19 vaccine. Turning to the study itself: Pooled samples include second doses given at about 4 or 12 weeks.

Notes on this clone: Its antigen is unknown.

TCRdb's table, derived via immunoSEQ multiplex PCR, lists solely in-frame clones and lacks some. The table records about 140,000 clones, roughly nine tenths of them present only once. Study-level results: Repertoires were collected only later (after the peak T cell response had occurred). Spike regions recognized by vaccine-associated CD4 TCRs spanned the protein, led by 160-218 and 743-854.

Losses at the gene ends were 1 base for V and 0 bases for J; bases not matched to a gene: 6. The CDR3 length is 16 residues. In germline, CDR1 is SEHNR, CDR2 FQNEAQ (reference sequence). This receptor was taken from an adult in good health. The sample here was peripheral blood, taken on day 0 of AZD1222 vaccination. This chain uses TRBV7-9 with TRBJ2-7; 7 bases are shared with TRBD2. CDR3 bases: TGTGCCAGCAGCTTAGTACTCGCGGGAGCCTCCTACGAGCAGTACTTC. Protein product: CASSLVLAGASYEQYF.